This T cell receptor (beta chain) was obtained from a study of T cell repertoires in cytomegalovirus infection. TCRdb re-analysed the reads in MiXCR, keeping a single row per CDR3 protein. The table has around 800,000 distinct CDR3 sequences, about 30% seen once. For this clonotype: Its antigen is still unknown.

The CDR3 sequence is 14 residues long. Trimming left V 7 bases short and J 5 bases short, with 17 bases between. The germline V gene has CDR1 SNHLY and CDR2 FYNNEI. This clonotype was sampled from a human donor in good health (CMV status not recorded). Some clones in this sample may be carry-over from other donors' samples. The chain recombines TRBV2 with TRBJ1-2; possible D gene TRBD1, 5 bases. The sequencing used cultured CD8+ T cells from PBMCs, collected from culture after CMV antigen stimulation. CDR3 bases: TGTGCCAGCACCCCCGGGGACCCCCAATATGGCTACACCTTC. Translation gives CASTPGDPQYGYTF.